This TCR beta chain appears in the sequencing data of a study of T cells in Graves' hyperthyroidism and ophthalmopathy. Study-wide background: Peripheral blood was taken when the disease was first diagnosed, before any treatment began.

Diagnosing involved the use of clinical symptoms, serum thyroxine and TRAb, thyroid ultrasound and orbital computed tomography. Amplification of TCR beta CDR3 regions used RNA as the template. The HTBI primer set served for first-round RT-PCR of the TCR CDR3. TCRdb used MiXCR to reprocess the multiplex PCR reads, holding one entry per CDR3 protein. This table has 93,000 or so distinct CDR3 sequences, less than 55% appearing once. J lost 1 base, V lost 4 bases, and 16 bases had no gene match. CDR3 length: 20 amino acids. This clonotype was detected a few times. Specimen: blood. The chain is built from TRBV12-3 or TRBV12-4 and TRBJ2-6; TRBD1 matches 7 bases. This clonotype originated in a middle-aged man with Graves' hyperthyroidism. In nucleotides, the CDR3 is TGTGCCAGCAGTTCACGACCCCCGGGACAGTGGAGGTCTGGGGCCAACGTCCTGACTTTC. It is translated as CASSSRPPGQWRSGANVLTF.